This TCR beta chain was recorded in a study of T cells of healthy individuals. One entry per CDR3 protein results from TCRdb running MiXCR on the 5' RACE reads. Of fewer than 90,000 distinct CDR3 sequences listed, 4% to 5.5% are singletons. This CDR3 has 14 residues. Trimming removed 2 bases from V and 4 bases from J, with 11 bases in between. Germline V CDR1 and CDR2: MNHEY, SMNVEV (reference sequence). The origin of this receptor is a female donor in good health. The chain joins TRBV27 to TRBJ1-2; D uncertain. The CDR3 region has the DNA TGTGCCAGCAGTTTAAAGGGTAGCGGCTATGGCTACACCTTC. Translated: CASSLKGSGYGYTF.